This entry is about one T cell receptor (beta chain). CDR1 SGHNT and CDR2 YYREEE come from the germline V gene (reference sequence). Trimming cost V 4 bases and J 3 bases; bases outside gene matches: 7. The CDR3 is made up of 16 amino acids. The sample is drawn from a study of blood T cell repertoires in COVID-19. Repertoires were generated with immunoSEQ multiplex PCR, while TCRdb's copy carries only in-frame clones and drops some. The sample records 130,000 to 150,000 clones, roughly 80% being singletons. During active infection, Seattle patients enrolled and were then monitored through disease. This sequence originates from a woman in her 70s with COVID-19, enrolled during active disease. The specimen sequenced was peripheral blood. This chain uses TRBV5-4 with TRBJ2-5, with 12 nucleotides matching TRBD2. The CDR3 sequence: CASSLQLAGGKETQYF. In nucleotides, the CDR3 is TGTGCCAGCAGCCTTCAACTAGCGGGGGGTAAAGAGACCCAGTACTTC.